The T cell receptor (beta chain) described here comes from a study of naive and memory T cell subsets. Findings of the study overall: Possibly reflecting memory cells re-expressing CD45RA, a few larger clonotypes occurred in naive repertoires, especially CD8. In CD4 and CD8 cells, diversity dropped from naive through EMRA.

Cells stained for CD3, CD4, CD8, CD45RA, CD27 and viability were sorted into four CD45RA/CD27 subsets. With respect to this clonotype: Its target is unknown.

Two oligonucleotides, mixed equimolar, formed the beta constant-region primer covering TRBC1 and TRBC2. Nested alpha and beta constant-region primers with the SP2 primer drove four PCR rounds on ligated cDNA. TCRdb re-derived calls from the UMI-ligation and nested PCR reads in MiXCR, one entry per CDR3 protein. The sample yields roughly 100,000 distinct CDR3 sequences, about 14% seen once. Trimming cost V 1 base and J 4 bases, with 10 bases left between them. CDR3 length: 14 residues. Germline V gene lookup returns CDR1 SEHNR and CDR2 FQNEAQ (reference sequence). The clonotype comes from a human donor in good health. Sequencing was done on a sample of naive CD8+ T cells from blood. The rearrangement links TRBV7-9 to TRBJ2-5; a possible D gene is TRBD1 (5 bases). The CDR3 sequence is CASSLVAGPETQYF. The DNA of the CDR3 is TGTGCCAGCAGCTTAGTGGCAGGGCCAGAGACCCAGTACTTC.